The sequence of this T cell receptor (beta chain) was determined in a study of shared clonotypes between healthy human individuals. Naive CD4+ cells were CD45RA-selected; the remaining cells were memory. V lost 0 bases and J 6 bases, leaving 12 bases between the germline ends. This CDR3 is 14 amino acids long. In germline, CDR1 is MNHEY, CDR2 SVGAGI. It was at deep level that the assay was run. Profiled with immunoSEQ multiplex PCR; TCRdb holds only in-frame clones, not every one. The repertoire holds around 550,000 clones, with almost 97% as singletons. This TCR came from a woman in her 30s in good health. The chain links TRBV6-5 to TRBJ2-7; no clear D gene. The sample comprised naive CD4+ T cells sorted from blood. Subset reported: CD45RA+ positively selected. As DNA, the CDR3 is TGTGCCAGCAGTTACTCGAGTGTCGGTTCCGAGCAGTACTTC. It is translated as CASSYSSVGSEQYF.